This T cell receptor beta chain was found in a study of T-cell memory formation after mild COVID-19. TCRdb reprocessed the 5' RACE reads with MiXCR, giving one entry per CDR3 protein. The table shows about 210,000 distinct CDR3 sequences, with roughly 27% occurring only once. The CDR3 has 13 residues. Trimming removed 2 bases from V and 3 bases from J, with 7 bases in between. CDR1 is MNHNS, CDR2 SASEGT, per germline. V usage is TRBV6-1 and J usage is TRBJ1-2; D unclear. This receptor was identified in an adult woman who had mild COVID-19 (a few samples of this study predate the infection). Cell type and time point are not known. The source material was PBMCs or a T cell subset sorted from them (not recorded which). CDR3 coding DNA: TGTGCCAGCAGTGAAAATCGGGACTATGGCTACACCTTC. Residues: CASSENRDYGYTF.